Shown below are 18 T cell receptor beta chains from a single sample sequenced in a study of vaccination and CD4 T cells after COVID-19. Treatment given: roughly 11-day PBMC culture with coronavirus spike peptide pools or control peptides (ViraFEST assay). The Oncomine TCR Beta short-read assay was what sequenced the DNA obtained from cultured CD4+ T cells. TCRdb re-called the PCR reads with MiXCR, one entry per CDR3 protein. Of about 16,000 distinct CDR3 sequences detected, roughly two fifths appear once; the ten largest clones hold about 8.1%. No cognate antigen is known for these TCRs. Material for sequencing was CD4+ T cells from blood, cultured in vitro. The receptors stem from a human donor who had recovered from COVID-19.

This clonotype was counted only a few times. The chain employs TRBV24-1 and TRBJ2-7; TRBD1 agrees at 7 bases. The V gene's germline CDR1 is KGHDR and CDR2 SFDVKD. This CDR3 is built from 14 residues. Trimming took 5 bases from V and 4 from J; bases not matched to a gene: 7. For the CDR3, the DNA is TGTGCCACCAGTGGGGCAGGGGGTATGTACGAGCAGTACTTC. Protein product: CATSGAGGMYEQYF.

This clonotype turned up a few times. This sequence joins TRBV20-1 and TRBJ2-5; D not resolved. The ends were cut back, 0 bases at V and 7 bases at J, with 6 bases in the middle. This CDR3 contains 11 residues. Germline V CDR1 and CDR2: DFQATT, SNEGSKA (reference sequence). CDR3 sequence reads: CSAREPPTQYF. The DNA of the CDR3 is TGCAGTGCTAGAGAACCGCCGACCCAGTACTTC.

The rearrangement uses TRBV6-1 and TRBJ1-1; D is perhaps TRBD1 (5 bases). The CDR3 is made up of 13 amino acids. The germline V and J ends were trimmed by 0 bases and 11 bases, with 13 bases remaining between them. The germline V gene has CDR1 MNHNS and CDR2 SASEGT. CDR3 bases: TGTGCCAGCAGTGAAGCCCGAGGGACGTGGGCTTTCTTT. Protein: CASSEARGTWAFF.

The CDR3 region has the DNA TGTGCCACCAGTGGGAGGAACCCGGGTAAGACCGACAGGCGAGTATCCTATGGCTACACCTTC. This encodes CATSGRNPGKTDRRVSYGYTF. The gene calls are TRBV24-1 and TRBJ1-2, with D possibly TRBD1 on 6 matching bases. V was pared by 5 bases and J by 4 bases, with 34 bases between. This CDR3 contains 21 residues. Germline loops: CDR1 KGHDR, CDR2 SFDVKD.

This clonotype was detected only a few times. This chain connects TRBV7-2 to TRBJ1-2, with 9 positions matching TRBD1. This CDR3 has 14 residues. After removal of 5 bases from V and 3 bases from J, the junction contained 4 bases not matched to a gene. Germline-derived CDR1 and CDR2 are SGHTA and FQGNSA. The CDR3 here is CASSTGQGYYGYTF. The CDR3 DNA follows: TGTGCCAGCAGCACTGGACAGGGGTACTATGGCTACACCTTC.

The chain links TRBV7-3 to TRBJ1-2, with unresolved D. Germline CDR1 SGHTA, CDR2 FQGTGA. The CDR3 runs 14 residues. V was cut by 5 bases and J by 8 bases, with 18 bases left in between. The CDR3 loop reads CASSLTRTSGGYTF. The CDR3 nucleotides read TGTGCCAGCAGCCTCACCCGGACCTCTGGCGGCTACACCTTC.

This clonotype has only a few counts. CDR3 nucleotides: TGTGCCAGCAGTGAAGCGCTTCAAGGGACCTATGGCTACACCTTC. Protein sequence: CASSEALQGTYGYTF. The V and J genes are TRBV6-1 and TRBJ1-2; the D gene is possibly TRBD1 (5 bases). V dropped 0 bases and J dropped 4 bases, with 12 bases sitting between them. From germline, CDR1 is MNHNS and CDR2 SASEGT. The CDR3 has 15 amino acids.

The chain carries TRBV6-1 and TRBJ2-7, with a possible D match to TRBD1 (6 bases). Germline CDR1 and CDR2: MNHNS and SASEGT. CDR3 length: 14 residues. Trimming took 5 bases from V and 3 from J, leaving 14 bases between them. The CDR3 reads CASSRRDTSYEQYF. The CDR3, as DNA: TGTGCCAGCAGTCGTCGGGACACAAGCTACGAGCAGTACTTC.

This chain uses TRBV5-1 with TRBJ1-2; possible D gene TRBD1, 6 bases. The V end lost 4 bases, the J end lost 3 bases, and 16 bases lay between the germline ends. Germline CDR1 SGHRS, CDR2 YFSETQ. The CDR3 runs to 15 residues. CDR3 sequence: CASSKTGFWDYGYTF. As DNA, the CDR3 is TGCGCCAGCAGCAAAACAGGGTTTTGGGACTATGGCTACACCTTC.

A few counts support this clonotype. The chain joins TRBV19 to TRBJ1-2; D possibly corresponds to TRBD1 (6 bases). The CDR3 runs to 12 residues. Germline CDR1 is LNHDA and CDR2 is SQIVND (reference sequence). Trimming took 7 bases from V and 5 from J, leaving 11 bases between them. The CDR3 region has the DNA TGTGCCAGTACAGCAGGGGTGTATGGCTACACCTTC. The encoded protein is CASTAGVYGYTF.

The chain has TRBV19 and TRBJ1-1; D possibly corresponds to TRBD1 (6 bases). Germline CDR1 is LNHDA and CDR2 is SQIVND (reference sequence). V shed 4 bases and J shed 5 bases, with 17 bases lying between them. The CDR3 contains 15 residues. The CDR3 DNA reads as TGTGCCAGTAGTACGTACTTCCAGGGGAGGACTGAAGCTTTCTTT. Translating gives CASSTYFQGRTEAFF.

This clonotype appeared a few times. This chain joins TRBV7-2 and TRBJ1-2, with a possible D match to TRBD1 (6 bases). Germline values: CDR1 SGHTA, CDR2 FQGNSA. The V end was cut by 5 bases, the J end by 6 bases, with 19 bases between. This CDR3 has 15 residues. The CDR3 nucleotides read TGTGCCAGCAGCACATACCTCCTCGACAGGCATGGCTACACCTTC. Residues: CASSTYLLDRHGYTF.

In this sample, this clonotype turned up a few times. The chain carries TRBV27 and TRBJ1-2; perhaps TRBD1 as D (6 bases). V was pared by 4 bases and J by 5 bases, with 11 bases between. This CDR3 has 13 residues. The V gene's germline CDR1 is MNHEY and CDR2 SMNVEV (reference sequence). CDR3 nucleotide sequence: TGTGCCAGCAGTTCTGACAGGAGATATGGCTACACCTTC. It encodes CASSSDRRYGYTF.

This chain joins TRBV19 and TRBJ2-7, with 8 bases lining up with TRBD1. Germline V gene data show CDR1 as LNHDA and CDR2 as SQIVND (reference sequence). CDR3 size: 15 residues. With V trimmed by 6 bases and J by 1 base, 8 bases remained unmatched. CDR3 bases: TGTGCCAGTAGAATCCACAGGGGGGTATCCTACGAGCAGTACTTC. Its translation is CASRIHRGVSYEQYF.

The chain has TRBV20-1 and TRBJ1-2; D call uncertain. In germline, CDR1 is DFQATT, CDR2 SNEGSKA (reference sequence). The CDR3 has 11 amino acids. Trimming took 3 bases from V and 7 from J, leaving 9 bases between them. Here the CDR3 reads CSASLLGGYTF. Written as DNA, the CDR3 is TGCAGTGCTAGCCTGCTCGGTGGCTACACCTTC.

The CDR3 here is CASSRETDQPQHF. The CDR3 nucleotides read TGTGCCAGCAGTCGGGAGACCGATCAGCCCCAGCATTTT. This chain links TRBV2 with TRBJ1-5; D is undetermined. With 5 bases removed from V and 5 bases from J, the gap between germline ends came to 10 bases. CDR1 is SNHLY and CDR2 is FYNNEI in the germline V gene. The CDR3 has 13 residues.

This chain connects TRBV5-1 to TRBJ2-5; possibly TRBD1 for D (5 bases). Germline V gene sequence: CDR1 SGHRS, CDR2 YFSETQ. V was shortened by 0 bases and J by 4 bases, with 22 bases between the two germline ends. The CDR3 contains 18 residues. CDR3 DNA sequence: TGCGCCAGCAGCTTGGTTGGACGAATAAAGGGGCGATCAGAGACCCAGTACTTC. Encoded protein: CASSLVGRIKGRSETQYF.

This clonotype is deemed medium-sized. The chain employs TRBV20-1 and TRBJ1-3; 9 positions agree with TRBD1. Looked up from germline, CDR1 is DFQATT and CDR2 is SNEGSKA (reference sequence). The V and J ends lost 4 bases and 2 bases, in that order; junction bases with no gene match: 3. The CDR3 spans 14 residues. The chain's CDR3 is CSAKQGATGNTIYF. In nucleotides, the CDR3 is TGCAGTGCTAAACAGGGGGCCACTGGAAACACCATATATTTT.